This TCR beta chain was captured in a study of blood T cell repertoires in COVID-19. On the study more broadly: The cDNA or gDNA used as material had been derived from T cells, B-cell-depleted T cells, or PBMCs.

This CDR3 spans 18 amino acids. Germline V gene data show CDR1 as ENHRY and CDR2 as SYGVKD. Losses at the gene ends were 3 bases for V and 3 bases for J; bases not matched to a gene: 13. In the authors' methods: Estimated nucleated cell counts came from reference gene primer amplification. Assay: immunoSEQ multiplex PCR; the TCRdb copy retains only in-frame clones and omits some. That table gives V, J and clone size, and the DNA gave D and trimming. The table has roughly 120,000 clones, around 86% seen once. V is TRBV10-3 and J is TRBJ2-7, with 11 bases fitting TRBD2. The sequence was collected from a human donor in a cohort sampled during active COVID-19. Material: peripheral blood. The CDR3 DNA reads TGTGCCATCAGTGACCGCACCCAGACCGGGACTAGCGGCTACGAGCAGTACTTC. This codes for CAISDRTQTGTSGYEQYF.